The 22 T cell receptor beta chains presented below share a single source sample, sequenced in a study of human T cells and chemical hapten exposure. Indicated time point: healthy volunteer bleed at 2 weeks. Unfractionated whole blood was the source from which total RNA was extracted. Each CDR3 protein is one row after TCRdb ran MiXCR on the RACE reads. The sample lists 50,000 or so distinct CDR3 sequences, approximately 4.8% seen once, with 5.8% in the top ten. Sequenced: whole blood. These receptors were collected from a human donor in good health. Some clones in this sample may be carry-over from other donors' samples.

In this sample, this clonotype turned up many times. The chain joins TRBV9 to TRBJ1-2; TRBD1 might be the D (6 bases). This CDR3 has 12 amino acids. Germline assignment: CDR1 SGDLS and CDR2 YYNGEE. V was cut by 3 bases and J by 7 bases, with 10 bases left in between. CDR3 residues: CASSGDISGYTF. Here the CDR3 DNA reads TGTGCCAGCAGCGGGGACATTTCTGGCTACACCTTC.

The rearrangement joins TRBV4-1 to TRBJ1-5; D unresolved. The ends were cut back, 1 base at V and 5 bases at J, with 9 bases in the middle. Germline loops: CDR1 MGHRA, CDR2 YSYEKL. The CDR3 totals 14 residues. Here the CDR3 DNA reads TGCGCCAGCAGCCAAGCCGGACGGCATCAGCCCCAGCATTTT. This gives the protein CASSQAGRHQPQHF.

This clonotype was counted at least ten times. The chain couples TRBV6-5 to TRBJ2-2, with TRBD2 as a possible D gene (7 bases). V lost 5 bases, J lost 5 bases, and 18 bases lay in between. Germline CDR1 is MNHEY and CDR2 is SVGAGI. This CDR3 region has 16 residues. CDR3 protein: CASSPGGGRETGELFF. CDR3 DNA: TGTGCCAGCAGTCCTGGAGGGGGGCGGGAGACCGGGGAGCTGTTTTTT.

This clonotype turned up a few times. This CDR3 reads CASSPRAGQATDTQYF. The CDR3 coding sequence is TGTGCCAGCAGCCCGCGGGCCGGACAGGCCACAGATACGCAGTATTTT. The chain has TRBV4-2 and TRBJ2-3, with 7 bases fitting TRBD1. The CDR3 is 16 amino acids. V was pared by 4 bases and J by 2 bases, with 9 bases of the junction left unmatched. The germline gives CDR1 LGHNA, CDR2 YNFKEQ.

This clonotype has only a few counts. The chain has TRBV29-1 and TRBJ1-1; D is unclear. Trimming cost V 4 bases and J 1 base, with 7 bases left between them. The germline V gene has CDR1 SQVTM and CDR2 ANQGSEA. The length of the CDR3 is 12 residues. CDR3 protein: CSVVPGNTEAFF. The CDR3 DNA sequence: TGCAGCGTTGTACCAGGGAACACTGAAGCTTTCTTT.

The chain has TRBV18 and TRBJ2-1; D ambiguous. CDR3 size: 15 residues. CDR1 is KGHSH, CDR2 LQKENI, per germline. V was shortened by 0 bases and J by 8 bases, with 14 bases between the two germline ends. This CDR3 reads CASSPPSRGRDEQFF. CDR3 DNA sequence: TGTGCCAGCTCACCACCGTCGCGAGGACGGGATGAGCAGTTCTTC.

This clonotype was observed at least ten times. The CDR3 region is CSATDLSHEQYF. DNA for the CDR3: TGCAGTGCTACCGACTTATCCCACGAGCAGTACTTC. This sequence joins TRBV20-1 and TRBJ2-7; no firm D call. This CDR3 region has 12 residues. Trimming left V 4 bases short and J 5 bases short, with 12 bases between. The germline V gene encodes CDR1 DFQATT and CDR2 SNEGSKA (reference sequence).

There are many counts of this clonotype. For the CDR3, the DNA is TGTGCCAGCAGTTTACCCCAATCAGGCAATCAGCCCCAGCATTTT. This translates into CASSLPQSGNQPQHF. This chain joins TRBV28 and TRBJ1-5; D call uncertain. V gave up 2 bases and J gave up 2 bases, with 10 bases separating them. There are 15 residues in the CDR3. Germline V gene sequence: CDR1 MDHEN, CDR2 SYDVKM.

The chain joins TRBV28 to TRBJ2-7, with TRBD2 matching 9 bases. Losses at the gene ends were 8 bases for V and 6 bases for J; bases not matched to a gene: 8. Germline V gives CDR1 MDHEN, CDR2 SYDVKM. The CDR3 loop spans 13 amino acids. The CDR3 sequence: CASLGLANPEQYF. The CDR3 DNA reads as TGTGCCAGCCTGGGACTAGCAAACCCCGAGCAGTACTTC.

The sample holds many counts of this clonotype. The V gene is TRBV6-2 or TRBV6-3, the J gene TRBJ2-6; no firm D call. Germline values: CDR1 MNHEY, CDR2 SVGEGT. The germline V and J ends were trimmed by 0 bases and 0 bases, with 6 bases remaining between them. The CDR3 is 16 residues long. Written as DNA, the CDR3 is TGTGCCAGCAGTTACTCTCCCCTCTCTGGGGCCAACGTCCTGACTTTC. Encoded protein: CASSYSPLSGANVLTF.

This clonotype was seen at least ten times. The V and J genes are TRBV6-6 and TRBJ2-4, with 8 bases matching TRBD2. Germline-derived CDR1 and CDR2 are MNHNY and SVGAGI (reference sequence). This CDR3 is 14 amino acids long. V gave up 9 bases and J gave up 12 bases; unmatched junction bases: 16. The CDR3 protein is CASASSLAAPSQYF. CDR3 DNA sequence: TGTGCCAGTGCAAGTTCACTAGCGGCCCCTTCTCAGTACTTC.

The sample holds many counts of this clonotype. This sequence joins TRBV27 and TRBJ1-5, with 7 bases lining up with TRBD1. V shed 8 bases, J shed 5 bases, and the junction held 12 bases outside the gene matches. Germline CDR1 is MNHEY and CDR2 is SMNVEV (reference sequence). CDR3 length equals 15 residues. The CDR3 spells CASGPLRQGYQPQHF. The CDR3 DNA sequence: TGTGCCAGCGGACCACTCAGACAGGGATATCAGCCCCAGCATTTT.

The chain combines TRBV25-1 with TRBJ2-5; D possibly corresponds to TRBD2 (5 bases). V lost 1 base and J lost 9, with 18 bases in between. The CDR3 consists of 15 residues. Germline V gives CDR1 MGHDK, CDR2 SYGVNS. CDR3 sequence: CASSESRGGLEAQYF. The CDR3 DNA reads as TGTGCCAGCAGTGAATCTCGGGGTGGCCTGGAGGCCCAGTACTTC.

The V and J genes are TRBV3-1 and TRBJ2-1, with a possible D match to TRBD2 (5 bases). Germline V CDR1 and CDR2: LGHDT, YNNKEL (reference sequence). V was trimmed by 3 bases and J by 5 bases, leaving 14 bases between them. CDR3 length: 15 amino acids. The CDR3 sequence: CASSQRAVKHNEQFF. In DNA form, the CDR3 reads TGTGCCAGCAGCCAGCGGGCAGTTAAGCACAATGAGCAGTTCTTC.

The rearrangement links TRBV20-1 to TRBJ2-7; the D is unclear. Germline V lookup: CDR1 DFQATT, CDR2 SNEGSKA (reference sequence). Deletions cut 5 bases from V and 0 bases from J, with 17 bases between. This CDR3 comprises 15 residues. The CDR3 spells CSAVRTETTSYEQYF. For the CDR3, the DNA is TGCAGTGCTGTTCGGACGGAAACTACCTCCTACGAGCAGTACTTC.

This clonotype was detected many times. The DNA for the CDR3 is TGCAGTGCTAGAGATGGTAACGGTGCTAATGAGCCCCAGCATTTT. It is translated as CSARDGNGANEPQHF. The genes are TRBV20-1 and TRBJ1-5, with D unclear. The germline V gene has CDR1 DFQATT and CDR2 SNEGSKA (reference sequence). V lost 0 bases and J 8 bases, leaving 17 bases between the germline ends. The CDR3 consists of 15 residues.

At least ten counts were recorded for this clonotype. The V and J genes are TRBV7-2 and TRBJ1-2; D is possibly TRBD1 (5 bases). Trimming pared 5 bases from V and 1 base from J, leaving 8 bases between. The CDR3 covers 13 residues. From germline, CDR1 is SGHTA and CDR2 FQGNSA. The CDR3, as DNA: TGTGCCAGCAGCCGAGACAGTAACTATGGCTACACCTTC. This sequence encodes CASSRDSNYGYTF.

This clonotype was detected many times. The chain couples TRBV6-5 to TRBJ2-1; TRBD2 aligns across 9 bases. Germline V CDR1 and CDR2: MNHEY, SVGAGI. This CDR3 spans 15 amino acids. With 6 bases clipped from V and 5 bases from J, the junction kept 8 bases outside the gene matches. In nucleotides, the CDR3 is TGTGCCAGCAGGGTTAGCGGGAGCGGGAACAATGAGCAGTTCTTC. This encodes CASRVSGSGNNEQFF.

The chain is built from TRBV5-1 and TRBJ1-1; maybe TRBD1 (5 bases). Trimming took off 1 base at V and 3 bases at J, with 10 bases between the two ends. From germline, CDR1 is SGHRS and CDR2 YFSETQ. The CDR3 covers 14 residues. This CDR3 is CASSLYQGDTEAFF. The CDR3 region has the DNA TGCGCCAGCAGCTTGTACCAGGGTGACACTGAAGCTTTCTTT.

This clonotype was detected a few times. The chain recombines TRBV11-2 with TRBJ2-5; D perhaps matches TRBD1 (5 bases). This CDR3 contains 16 residues. The germline V gene has CDR1 SGHAT and CDR2 FQNNGV. Trimming removed 3 bases at V and 4 bases at J, with 18 bases between. CDR3 sequence (DNA): TGTGCCAGCAGCTTGCGAGACAGAGCCCTCCCAGAGACCCAGTACTTC. Amino acids: CASSLRDRALPETQYF.

This clonotype was seen ten or more times. The chain uses TRBV3-1 and TRBJ1-2, with a possible D match to TRBD1 (5 bases). The V and J ends lost 1 base and 6 bases respectively, with 15 bases between them. Germline V gene data show CDR1 as LGHDT and CDR2 as YNNKEL (reference sequence). The CDR3 has 15 residues. CDR3 sequence (DNA): TGTGCCAGCAGCCAAGTGTACAGGAGAAGGGATGGCTACACCTTC. Its translation is CASSQVYRRRDGYTF.

This rearrangement joins TRBV4-2 to TRBJ2-1; 14 nucleotides line up with TRBD2. The V segment lost 6 bases and the J segment 9 bases; nucleotides outside the gene matches: 7. CDR1 and CDR2 from the germline V gene are LGHNA and YNFKEQ. The length of the CDR3 is 15 residues. Written as DNA, the CDR3 is TGTGCCAGCAGGGGGGGGACTAGCGGGAGAGGTGAGCAGTTCTTC. Translation gives CASRGGTSGRGEQFF.